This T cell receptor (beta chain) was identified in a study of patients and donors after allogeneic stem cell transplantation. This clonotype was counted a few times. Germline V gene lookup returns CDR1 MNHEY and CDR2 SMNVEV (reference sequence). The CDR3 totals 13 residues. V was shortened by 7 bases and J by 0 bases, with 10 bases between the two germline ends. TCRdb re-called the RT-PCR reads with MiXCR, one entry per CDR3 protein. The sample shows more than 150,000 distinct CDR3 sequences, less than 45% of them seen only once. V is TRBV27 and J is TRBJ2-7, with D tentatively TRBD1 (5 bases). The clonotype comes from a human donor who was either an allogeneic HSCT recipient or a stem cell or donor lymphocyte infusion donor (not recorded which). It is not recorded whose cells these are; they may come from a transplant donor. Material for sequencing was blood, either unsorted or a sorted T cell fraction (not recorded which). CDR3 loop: CASTGRDSYEQYF. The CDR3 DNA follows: TGTGCCAGCACTGGCAGGGACTCCTACGAGCAGTACTTC.